The 5 T cell receptor beta chains reported below all come from one sample, sequenced in a study of blood T cells in healthy people across ages (dated by TCRdb to between 2014 and 2016). Library method: 5' RACE. For sequencing, an Illumina HiSeq 2500 was employed. The second PCR ran for roughly 7 to 12 cycles and used a J-beta primer mix along with a sample-barcoded 5' primer. In-frame beta chains were kept once TCRdb had trimmed the public reads at Q25 with fastp and called clones with MiXCR. A single entry per CDR3 protein holds the most common genes and DNA from its merged rows. This sample lists about 1.5 million distinct CDR3 sequences; 35% to 45% were detected once. About 4% of the sample goes to the ten largest clones. Specimen: blood. All receptors come from a young woman in good health.

In this sample, this clonotype turned up a few times. CDR3 in amino acids: CASSLRGRGTDTQYF. The CDR3 region has the DNA TGTGCCAGCAGTTTAAGGGGTCGGGGAACAGATACGCAGTATTTT. The chain uses TRBV27 and TRBJ2-3; possibly TRBD1 or TRBD2 for D (5 bases each). V lost 2 bases and J 3 bases, leaving 12 bases between the germline ends. Germline assignment: CDR1 MNHEY and CDR2 SMNVEV (reference sequence). The CDR3 length is 15 residues.

This clonotype was detected a few times. J is TRBJ1-1 and V is TRBV6-1; weak D call: TRBD1 (6 bases). The CDR3 runs 13 residues. V lost 7 bases to trimming and J lost 7 bases, with 16 bases between them. From germline, CDR1 is MNHNS and CDR2 SASEGT. CDR3 nucleotide sequence: TGTGCCAGCAACCTCGTGGACAGATTTGAAGCTTTCTTT. Its translation is CASNLVDRFEAFF.

The DNA of the CDR3 is TGCAGCGTTGACGGAGGGTACTATGGCTACACCTTC. It yields the protein CSVDGGYYGYTF. The chain employs TRBV29-1 and TRBJ1-2; D call uncertain. The CDR3 has 12 amino acids. Germline lookup yields CDR1 SQVTM and CDR2 ANQGSEA. V was shortened by 3 bases and J by 3 bases, with 8 bases between the two germline ends.

This clonotype was detected a few times. This chain uses TRBV24-1 with TRBJ2-1; D gene uncertain. This CDR3 is built from 12 residues. The germline V and J ends were trimmed by 4 bases and 9 bases, with 9 bases remaining between them. The germline V gene encodes CDR1 KGHDR and CDR2 SFDVKD. CDR3 bases: TGTGCCACCAGTGACCATGACGCTGAGCAGTTCTTC. Translation: CATSDHDAEQFF.

At least ten counts were recorded for this clonotype. This chain connects TRBV29-1 to TRBJ2-7; D tentatively fits TRBD1 or TRBD2 (5 bases each). Trimming pared 7 bases from V and 4 bases from J, leaving 11 bases between. The CDR3 is 11 amino acids. Germline CDR1 and CDR2: SQVTM and ANQGSEA. The CDR3: CSGGWGYEQYF. The CDR3 DNA reads as TGCAGCGGGGGGTGGGGATACGAGCAGTACTTC.